This T cell receptor beta chain was recorded in a study of CD8 T cells in Susac syndrome. The RNA input was about 0.5 to 1 ug, and it was reverse transcribed with random hexamers. The TCR beta CDR3 was amplified by immunoSEQ multiplex PCR across 54 Vbeta, 13 Jbeta. TCRdb passed the immunoSEQ multiplex PCR reads through MiXCR, listing each CDR3 protein once. The data show approximately 210,000 distinct CDR3 sequences, 95% seen once. The sequence came from a human donor with multiple sclerosis. The sequenced sample was CD4+ T cells from PBMCs.

CDR3 bases: TGTGCCTGGAGCCACCCCGGGACCCGCACCGGGGAGCTGTTTTTT. It is translated as CAWSHPGTRTGELFF. V is TRBV30 and J is TRBJ2-2; either TRBD1 or TRBD2 may fit D (5 bases each). The CDR3 is 15 residues long. The V gene's germline CDR1 is GTSNPN and CDR2 SVGIG (reference sequence). V gave up 3 bases and J gave up 4 bases, with 15 bases separating them.